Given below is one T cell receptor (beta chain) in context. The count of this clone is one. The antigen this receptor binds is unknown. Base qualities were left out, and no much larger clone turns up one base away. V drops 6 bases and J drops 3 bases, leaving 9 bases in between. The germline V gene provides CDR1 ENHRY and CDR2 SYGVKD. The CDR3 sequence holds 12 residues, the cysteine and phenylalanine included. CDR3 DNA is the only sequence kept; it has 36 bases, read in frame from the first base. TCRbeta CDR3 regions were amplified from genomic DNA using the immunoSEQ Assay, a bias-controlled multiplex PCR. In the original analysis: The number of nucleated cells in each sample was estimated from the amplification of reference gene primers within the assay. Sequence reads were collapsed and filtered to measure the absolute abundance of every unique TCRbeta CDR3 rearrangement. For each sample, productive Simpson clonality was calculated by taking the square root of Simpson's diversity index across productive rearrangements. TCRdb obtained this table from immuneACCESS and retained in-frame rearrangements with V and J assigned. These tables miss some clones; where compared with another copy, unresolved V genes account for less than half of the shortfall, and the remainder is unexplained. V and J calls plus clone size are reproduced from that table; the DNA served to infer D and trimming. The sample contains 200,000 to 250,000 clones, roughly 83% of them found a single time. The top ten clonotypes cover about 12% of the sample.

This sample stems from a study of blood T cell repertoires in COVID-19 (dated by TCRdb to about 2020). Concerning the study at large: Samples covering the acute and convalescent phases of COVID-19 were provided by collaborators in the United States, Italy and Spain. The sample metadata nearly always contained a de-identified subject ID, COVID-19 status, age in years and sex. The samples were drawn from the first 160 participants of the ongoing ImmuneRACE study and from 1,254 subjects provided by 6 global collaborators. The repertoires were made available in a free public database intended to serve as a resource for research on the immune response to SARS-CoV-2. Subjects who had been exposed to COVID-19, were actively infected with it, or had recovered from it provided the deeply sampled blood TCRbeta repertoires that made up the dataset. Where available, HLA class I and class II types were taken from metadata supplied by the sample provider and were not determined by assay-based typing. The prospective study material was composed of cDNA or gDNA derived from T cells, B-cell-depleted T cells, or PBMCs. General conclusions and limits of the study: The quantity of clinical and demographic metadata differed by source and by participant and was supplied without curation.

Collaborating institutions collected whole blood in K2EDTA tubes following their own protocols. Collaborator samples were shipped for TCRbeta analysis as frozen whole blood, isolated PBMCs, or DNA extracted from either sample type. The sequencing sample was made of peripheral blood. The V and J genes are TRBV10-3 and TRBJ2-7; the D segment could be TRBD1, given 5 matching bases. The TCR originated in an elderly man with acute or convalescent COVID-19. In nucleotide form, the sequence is TGTGCCATCAGGTCGACAGTCTACGAGCAGTACTTC. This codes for CAIRSTVYEQYF.